The 9 T cell receptor beta chains below come from one sample, sequenced in a study of blood T cell repertoires in COVID-19. Using immunoSEQ multiplex PCR, the repertoire was profiled, and TCRdb retains in-frame clones only, with some absent. The data show tens of thousands of clones, roughly 84% seen once. The sequenced sample consisted of peripheral blood. Receptors originate from a man older than 75 with acute or convalescent COVID-19.

This clone was detected only a few times. Distinct nucleotide sequences in the sample also encode this CDR3. The rearrangement uses TRBV7-9 and TRBJ1-1; D might be TRBD1 (6 bases). This CDR3 spans 14 amino acids. Looked up from germline, CDR1 is SEHNR and CDR2 is FQNEAQ (reference sequence). Between the trimmed V and J ends, which lost 1 base and 1 base, there was a span of 7 bases. The CDR3 is CASSLVQGNTEAFF. The DNA for the CDR3 is TGTGCCAGCAGCTTAGTACAGGGGAACACTGAAGCTTTCTTT.

This clone was counted once. V is TRBV18 and J is TRBJ2-3; D is possibly TRBD2 (7 bases). V lost 5 bases and J 1 base, leaving 13 bases between the germline ends. Germline V gene sequence: CDR1 KGHSH, CDR2 LQKENI. There are 15 residues in the CDR3. CDR3 region: CASSSTGGGTDTQYF. The DNA for the CDR3 is TGTGCCAGCTCATCCACGGGGGGCGGCACAGATACGCAGTATTTT.

The genes are TRBV5-1 and TRBJ1-2; 7 nucleotides align to TRBD1. CDR1 is SGHRS, CDR2 YFSETQ, per germline. The CDR3 spans 14 residues. V trimming: 4 bases; J trimming: 0 bases; junction bases outside the gene matches: 3. In DNA form, the CDR3 reads TGCGCCAGCAGCCCGGGACAGACTAACTATGGCTACACCTTC. Its protein product is CASSPGQTNYGYTF.

This chain connects TRBV6-5 to TRBJ2-1; D is possibly TRBD1 (6 bases). The CDR3 runs to 13 residues. V lost 5 bases and J lost 4, with 9 bases in between. Germline V gives CDR1 MNHEY, CDR2 SVGAGI. CDR3 protein: CASSPRGYNEQFF. For the CDR3, the DNA is TGTGCCAGCAGTCCCAGGGGATACAATGAGCAGTTCTTC.

The V and J genes are TRBV2 and TRBJ1-1; 8 bases fit TRBD1. Per germline, CDR1 SNHLY and CDR2 FYNNEI. The ends lost 7 bases at V and 0 bases at J; junction bases unmatched: 7. The CDR3 extends over 15 amino acids. The CDR3 sequence is CASKGRGQLNTEAFF. The DNA of the CDR3 is TGTGCCAGCAAGGGCAGGGGGCAGCTGAACACTGAAGCTTTCTTT.

This chain connects TRBV7-9 to TRBJ2-7; no firm D call. The germline V and J ends were trimmed by 6 bases and 2 bases, with 8 bases remaining between them. The CDR3 runs 12 residues. CDR1 and CDR2 (germline): SEHNR, FQNEAQ (reference sequence). DNA of the CDR3: TGTGCCAGCAGTGCTGGGCCCTACGAGCAGTACTTC. Its protein product is CASSAGPYEQYF.

This chain joins TRBV5-5 and TRBJ2-7; D is possibly TRBD2 (5 bases). The CDR3 extends over 13 amino acids. Trimming took 2 bases from V and 7 from J, leaving 13 bases between them. Germline V gene data show CDR1 as SGHKS and CDR2 as YYEKEE (reference sequence). The CDR3 is CASSFWTGEEQYF. CDR3 DNA: TGTGCCAGCAGCTTCTGGACCGGGGAGGAGCAGTACTTC. The whole variable domain, filled in from reference TRBV5-5 and TRBJ2-7, reads DAGVTQSPTHLIKTRGQQVTLRCSPISGHKSVSWYQQVLGQGPQFIFQYYEKEERGRGNFPDRFSARQFPNYSSELNVNALLLGDSALYLCASSFWTGEEQYFGPGTRLTVT.

V and J are TRBV28 and TRBJ2-7; the match to TRBD1 covers 8 bases. This CDR3 is 14 amino acids long. The V segment lost 4 bases and the J segment 0 bases; nucleotides outside the gene matches: 2. Per germline, CDR1 MDHEN and CDR2 SYDVKM. The CDR3 DNA is TGTGCCAGCAGTTGGACAGGGAGCTCCTACGAGCAGTACTTC. It is translated as CASSWTGSSYEQYF.

The CDR3 here is CASSLRGQNYGYTF. DNA for the CDR3: TGCGCCAGCAGCTTGCGAGGACAGAACTATGGCTACACCTTC. The chain recombines TRBV5-1 with TRBJ1-2; tentative D call: TRBD1 (6 bases). This CDR3 comprises 14 residues. CDR1 is SGHRS and CDR2 is YFSETQ in the germline V gene. Trimming pared 1 base from V and 2 bases from J, leaving 9 bases between.